The 9 T cell receptor beta chains in this list originate from one sample, sequenced in a study of cytomegalovirus exposure and HLA in healthy donors. Amplification used 60 Vbeta primers and 13 Jbeta primers. Assay used: immunoSEQ multiplex PCR; TCRdb lists only in-frame clones, some missing. The data hold some 110,000 clones, with approximately 80% observed a single time. Material: PBMCs. Source of these receptors: a man in his fifties or sixties in good health and CMV-seropositive.

J is TRBJ1-1 and V is TRBV28; 9 bases map to TRBD1. With 6 bases clipped from V and 5 bases from J, the junction kept 7 bases outside the gene matches. Germline V gene lookup returns CDR1 MDHEN and CDR2 SYDVKM. CDR3 length equals 14 residues. CDR3 DNA: TGTGCCAGCAGCTTAACAGGGGGCGGAACTGAAGCTTTCTTT. Protein product: CASSLTGGGTEAFF.

The chain uses TRBV7-9 and TRBJ1-1; D ambiguous. In germline, CDR1 is SEHNR, CDR2 FQNEAQ (reference sequence). The CDR3 has 15 amino acids. V shed 8 bases and J shed 1 base, with 17 bases lying between them. The CDR3 here is CASSLRGSTNTEAFF. CDR3 sequence (DNA): TGTGCCAGCTCCCTCCGCGGCAGCACGAACACTGAAGCTTTCTTT.

The chain carries TRBV4-1 and TRBJ1-1; no firm D call. The CDR3 length is 16 residues. Trimming pared 0 bases from V and 0 bases from J, leaving 11 bases between. Germline CDR1 and CDR2: MGHRA and YSYEKL. The CDR3 sequence: CASSQDIYKLNTEAFF. The CDR3, as DNA: TGCGCCAGCAGCCAAGACATCTATAAATTGAACACTGAAGCTTTCTTT.

The chain uses TRBV6-1 and TRBJ2-3, with 8 bases matching TRBD2. The CDR3 extends over 18 amino acids. CDR1 and CDR2 (germline): MNHNS, SASEGT. Unmatched junction bases numbered 16, after V lost 4 bases and J lost 4 bases. The CDR3 loop reads CASSALQGLASGADTQYF. The DNA for the CDR3 is TGTGCCAGCAGTGCCCTACAAGGACTAGCCAGCGGGGCAGATACGCAGTATTTT.

This clone was detected only a few times. The chain carries TRBV19 and TRBJ1-5, with TRBD1 as a possible D gene (5 bases). Germline assignment: CDR1 LNHDA and CDR2 SQIVND (reference sequence). Trimming stripped 7 bases from V and 6 bases from J, with 16 bases between. The CDR3 consists of 14 residues. CDR3 bases: TGTGCCAGTACTGACATGGGACTCCGTCAGCCCCAGCATTTT. It codes for CASTDMGLRQPQHF.

The chain joins TRBV7-9 to TRBJ2-7; possible D gene TRBD2, 5 bases. The V and J ends lost 4 bases and 7 bases respectively, with 14 bases between them. This CDR3 region has 13 residues. CDR1 is SEHNR and CDR2 is FQNEAQ in the germline V gene (reference sequence). CDR3 amino acids: CASSSRPGKEQYF. The CDR3 DNA sequence: TGTGCCAGCAGCTCCCGCCCGGGGAAGGAGCAGTACTTC.

This chain connects TRBV5-1 to TRBJ1-4; 9 positions match TRBD1. V shed 3 bases, J shed 4 bases, and the junction held 1 base outside the gene matches. This CDR3 contains 14 residues. In germline, CDR1 is SGHRS, CDR2 YFSETQ. The CDR3 is CASSSGQGNEKLFF. For the CDR3, the DNA is TGCGCCAGCAGCTCGGGACAGGGTAATGAAAAACTGTTTTTT.

J is TRBJ2-2 and V is TRBV27; 11 bases line up with TRBD2. Germline V gene lookup returns CDR1 MNHEY and CDR2 SMNVEV (reference sequence). This CDR3 has 17 amino acids. Germline trimming cut 5 bases from V and 1 base from J; bases unmatched to any gene: 6. CDR3 sequence (DNA): TGTGCCAGCAGTCCCCAGACTAGCGGGATGAACACCGGGGAGCTGTTTTTT. Its protein product is CASSPQTSGMNTGELFF.

J is TRBJ2-7 and V is TRBV5-1; D possibly corresponds to TRBD1 (5 bases). This CDR3 spans 14 amino acids. Germline lookup yields CDR1 SGHRS and CDR2 YFSETQ. Between the trimmed V and J ends, which lost 4 bases and 1 base, there was a span of 12 bases. The CDR3 nucleotides read TGCGCCAGCAGCCCCCAGGGTAGTTCCTACGAGCAGTACTTC. Its translation is CASSPQGSSYEQYF.